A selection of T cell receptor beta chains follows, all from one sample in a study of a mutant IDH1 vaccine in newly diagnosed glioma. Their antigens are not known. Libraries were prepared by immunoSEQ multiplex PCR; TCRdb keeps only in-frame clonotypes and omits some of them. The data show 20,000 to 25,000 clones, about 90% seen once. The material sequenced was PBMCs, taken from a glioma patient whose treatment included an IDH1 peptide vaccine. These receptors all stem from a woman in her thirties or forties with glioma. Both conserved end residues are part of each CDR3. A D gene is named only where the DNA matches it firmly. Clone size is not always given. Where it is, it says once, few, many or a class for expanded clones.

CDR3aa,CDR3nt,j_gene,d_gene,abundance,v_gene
CASNQGNRPTEAFF,TGTGCCAGCAACCAGGGAAACAGACCTACTGAAGCTTTCTTT,TRBJ1-1,NA,NA,TRBV5-4
CASRGLAGVPSEQYF,TGTGCCAGCAGGGGACTAGCGGGGGTCCCCTCCGAGCAGTACTTC,TRBJ2-7,TRBD2,NA,TRBV2
CASSRDRGDGYTF,TGTGCCAGCAGCCGTGACAGGGGGGATGGCTACACCTTC,TRBJ1-2,TRBD1,NA,TRBV11-2
CASSTYRGWQETQYF,TGTGCCAGTAGTACATACAGGGGTTGGCAAGAGACCCAGTACTTC,TRBJ2-5,TRBD1,NA,TRBV19
CASSVGLAGRDTQYF,TGTGCCAGCAGCGTAGGGCTAGCGGGCCGAGATACGCAGTATTTT,TRBJ2-3,TRBD2,NA,TRBV9
CAWSGGSSYNEQFF,TGTGCCTGGAGTGGCGGGAGCTCCTACAATGAGCAGTTCTTC,TRBJ2-1,TRBD2,NA,TRBV30
CASSSGLAALQETQYF,TGTGCCAGCAGCTCCGGACTAGCGGCGCTCCAAGAGACCCAGTACTTC,TRBJ2-5,TRBD2,NA,TRBV7-9
CATSRDLMNTEAFF,TGTGCCACCAGCAGAGATCTCATGAACACTGAAGCTTTCTTT,TRBJ1-1,NA,NA,TRBV15
CAIRDDIANQPQHF,TGTGCCATCAGGGATGACATCGCAAATCAGCCCCAGCATTTT,TRBJ1-5,NA,NA,TRBV10-3
CASSYSEGAIQYF,TGTGCCAGCAGTTACTCGGAGGGAGCCATTCAGTACTTC,TRBJ2-4,NA,once,TRBV6-6
CASSRQTPRYEQYF,TGTGCCAGCAGTCGACAGACCCCCCGGTACGAGCAGTACTTC,TRBJ2-7,NA,NA,TRBV6-5
CASSLAGEQFF,TGCGCCAGCAGCCTAGCCGGTGAGCAGTTCTTC,TRBJ2-1,NA,NA,TRBV5-1
CASSLDGPYSNQPQHF,TGCGCCAGCAGCTTGGATGGGCCTTATAGCAATCAGCCCCAGCATTTT,TRBJ1-5,NA,NA,TRBV5-1
CAISGGGAGNEQFF,TGTGCCATCAGTGGCGGGGGGGCGGGAAATGAGCAGTTCTTC,TRBJ2-1,TRBD2,NA,TRBV10-3
CAISAGFRRGASLQHF,TGTGCCATCAGTGCGGGGTTTCGGCGAGGGGCAAGTCTCCAGCATTTT,TRBJ1-5,NA,NA,TRBV10-3
CASRGRASGNTIYF,TGTGCCAGCAGAGGCCGGGCCTCTGGAAACACCATATATTTT,TRBJ1-3,NA,NA,TRBV6-6
CASSPDGGANYGYTF,TGTGCCAGCAGCCCAGATGGGGGGGCTAACTATGGCTACACCTTC,TRBJ1-2,NA,NA,TRBV9
CAISSGSYEQYF,TGTGCCATCTCTAGCGGGTCCTACGAGCAGTACTTC,TRBJ2-7,TRBD2,NA,TRBV10-3
CASSIYPQETQYF,TGTGCCAGTAGTATCTATCCCCAAGAGACCCAGTACTTC,TRBJ2-5,NA,once,TRBV19
CASSQPGPGTEAFF,TGTGCCAGCAGCCAGCCGGGACCGGGGACTGAAGCTTTCTTT,TRBJ1-1,NA,once,TRBV14
CAIKERNMNTEAFF,TGTGCCATCAAGGAACGGAACATGAACACTGAAGCTTTCTTT,TRBJ1-1,NA,few,TRBV10-3
CASSRTRLNTEAFF,TGTGCCAGCTCGCGGACACGGTTGAACACTGAAGCTTTCTTT,TRBJ1-1,NA,once,TRBV18
CASTPTDRAYGYTF,TGTGCCAGCACCCCGACAGATCGAGCTTATGGCTACACCTTC,TRBJ1-2,NA,NA,TRBV2
CASSGQGTYSPLHF,TGTGCCAGCAGCGGACAGGGGACGTATTCACCCCTCCACTTT,TRBJ1-6,TRBD1,NA,TRBV2
CSARDSQVLYF,TGCAGTGCTAGAGATAGTCAGGTGCTGTATTTT,TRBJ2-3,NA,NA,TRBV20-1
CASSEGQVLQETQYF,TGTGCCAGCAGTGAAGGACAGGTTCTCCAAGAGACCCAGTACTTC,TRBJ2-5,TRBD1,NA,TRBV25-1
CASSLVQGQGSYGYTF,TGCGCCAGCAGCTTGGTGCAGGGACAGGGGAGCTATGGCTACACCTTC,TRBJ1-2,TRBD1,NA,TRBV5-1
CASSNGEYHYGYTF,TGTGCCAGCAGTAACGGAGAATACCACTATGGCTACACCTTC,TRBJ1-2,NA,NA,TRBV2
CASREGASTDTQYF,TGCGCCAGCAGGGAGGGCGCGAGCACAGATACGCAGTATTTT,TRBJ2-3,NA,NA,TRBV4-1
CAISEPGLTGEQYF,TGTGCCATCAGTGAGCCGGGACTCACGGGAGAGCAGTACTTC,TRBJ2-7,NA,NA,TRBV10-3
CATSRDRGPTNEKLFF,TGTGCCACCAGCAGAGACAGGGGCCCAACTAATGAAAAACTGTTTTTT,TRBJ1-4,NA,NA,TRBV15
CASSPYQAGSRSEAFF,TGTGCCAGCAGCCCTTATCAGGCAGGGTCGAGGTCTGAAGCTTTCTTT,TRBJ1-1,NA,once,TRBV7-8
CASSFTRPDAGSEQYF,TGTGCCAGCAGCTTTACCCGTCCTGACGCCGGGAGCGAGCAGTACTTC,TRBJ2-7,NA,NA,TRBV7-6
CASSHGQGASYEQYF,TGCGCCAGCAGCCATGGACAGGGGGCCTCCTACGAGCAGTACTTC,TRBJ2-7,TRBD1,NA,TRBV4-1
CASRGGLAEKYEQYF,TGTGCCAGCAGGGGAGGACTAGCGGAAAAATACGAGCAGTACTTC,TRBJ2-7,TRBD2,NA,TRBV6-5
CASSLKGSGEQYF,TGCGCCAGCAGCTTAAAAGGGTCGGGAGAGCAGTACTTC,TRBJ2-7,NA,NA,TRBV5-1
CASSITGGGLNTEAFF,TGTGCCAGCAGCATAACAGGGGGCGGATTGAACACTGAAGCTTTCTTT,TRBJ1-1,TRBD1,few,TRBV5-4
CSVAGAKYEQYF,TGCAGCGTAGCGGGAGCTAAGTACGAGCAGTACTTC,TRBJ2-7,TRBD2,NA,TRBV29-1
CASSYGPVAQPQHF,TGTGCCAGCAGTTACGGCCCAGTGGCTCAGCCCCAGCATTTT,TRBJ1-5,NA,NA,TRBV6-6
CASSEALAGGLYNEQFF,TGTGCCAGCAGTGAAGCCTTAGCGGGGGGCTTATACAATGAGCAGTTCTTC,TRBJ2-1,TRBD2,NA,TRBV6-1
CASSWQAATNEKLFF,TGTGCCAGCAGTTGGCAAGCTGCAACTAATGAAAAACTGTTTTTT,TRBJ1-4,NA,few,TRBV28
CASSQGSSGSLAKNIQYF,TGTGCCAGCAGCCAAGGGTCTTCCGGGTCTCTAGCCAAAAACATTCAGTACTTC,TRBJ2-4,NA,NA,TRBV4-2
CASSERGPSGGSYNEQFF,TGTGCCAGCAGTGAAAGGGGCCCTAGCGGGGGGTCCTACAATGAGCAGTTCTTC,TRBJ2-1,TRBD2,NA,TRBV2
CASSLSEGYAEAFF,TGTGCCAGCAGCTTGTCTGAGGGCTACGCTGAAGCTTTCTTT,TRBJ1-1,NA,NA,TRBV5-5
CSVGQGPGYTF,TGCAGCGTTGGACAGGGGCCCGGCTACACCTTC,TRBJ1-2,TRBD1,NA,TRBV29-1
CASSVNVNQETQYF,TGTGCCAGCAGTGTAAACGTAAACCAAGAGACCCAGTACTTC,TRBJ2-5,NA,NA,TRBV2
CASSIVAGTEAFF,TGTGCCAGTAGTATAGTAGCGGGGACTGAAGCTTTCTTT,TRBJ1-1,NA,NA,TRBV19
CASSLAGGAEETQYF,TGCGCCAGCAGCTTGGCTGGCGGGGCAGAAGAGACCCAGTACTTC,TRBJ2-5,NA,NA,TRBV5-1
CATSLDSNQPQHF,TGTGCCACCAGCCTGGATAGCAATCAGCCCCAGCATTTT,TRBJ1-5,NA,NA,TRBV15
CASGLVLSDHPGNEQFF,TGTGCTAGTGGTTTGGTACTTTCGGACCACCCGGGAAATGAGCAGTTCTTC,TRBJ2-1,NA,NA,TRBV12-5
CASSWGQTRHGNQPQHF,TGTGCCAGCAGTTGGGGACAGACACGTCATGGCAATCAGCCCCAGCATTTT,TRBJ1-5,TRBD1,NA,TRBV28
CAWSTGPRGSDQPQHF,TGTGCCTGGAGCACCGGGCCCCGGGGGAGCGATCAGCCCCAGCATTTT,TRBJ1-5,NA,NA,TRBV30
CASSVPGLGDTQYF,TGCGCCAGCAGCGTTCCGGGACTAGGAGATACGCAGTATTTT,TRBJ2-3,TRBD2,NA,TRBV4-1
CAWSVRAGGNYGYTF,TGTGCCTGGAGTGTACGGGCAGGGGGGAACTATGGCTACACCTTC,TRBJ1-2,TRBD1,once,TRBV30
CASRWGYVSDTEAFF,TGTGCCAGTCGGTGGGGATATGTTTCGGACACTGAAGCTTTCTTT,TRBJ1-1,NA,NA,TRBV19
CASSEERSITF,TGTGCCAGCAGTGAGGAACGGTCAATCACCTTC,TRBJ1-2,NA,NA,TRBV2